These T cell receptor beta chains were read from a single sample in a study of metastatic and nonmetastatic thyroid tumors. TCRdb re-clonotyped the PCR reads via MiXCR. Among about 20,000 clones, 9% to 15% were seen once, and the ten largest hold 5.5% to 7.5%. The sample consisted of blood. The receptors originated from a male donor with papillary thyroid cancer or a benign thyroid nodule (not recorded which). Some clones in this sample may be carry-over from other donors' samples. Both conserved end residues are part of each CDR3. Each record gives: V gene, clone size, D gene, J gene, CDR3 DNA, CDR3 protein. A D gene is named only where the DNA matches it firmly. Clone size appears in some rows only: once, few, many, or a class for an expanded clone.

TRBV6-1	.	.	TRBJ1-6	TGTGCCAGCAACGGATTGATGTGGAGTAATTCACCCCTCCACTTT	CASNGLMWSNSPLHF
TRBV20-1	many	.	TRBJ1-2	TGCAGTGCTAGACAGCGTTCTAACTATGGCTACACCTTC	CSARQRSNYGYTF
TRBV19	few	.	TRBJ2-1	TGTGCCAGTAACGTACAGGGATACAATGAGCAGTTCTTC	CASNVQGYNEQFF
TRBV30	medium-sized	.	TRBJ2-7	TGTGCCTGGAGTCTGGACTACTCCTACGAGCAGTACTTC	CAWSLDYSYEQYF
TRBV20-1	many	.	TRBJ2-5	TGCAGTGCTAGAGATATGGCCGGGGAGACCCAGTACTTC	CSARDMAGETQYF
TRBV5-1	many	TRBD1	TRBJ2-7	TGCGCCAGCAGCGGGGGACAGTCGGACCACGAGCAGTACTTC	CASSGGQSDHEQYF
TRBV2	many	.	TRBJ1-1	TGTGCCAGCCGCCGGTTGAACACTGAAGCTTTCTTT	CASRRLNTEAFF
TRBV6-1	.	TRBD2	TRBJ2-7	TGTGCCAGCAGGACTAGCGCCGGAGGGTACTCCTACGAGCAGTACTTC	CASRTSAGGYSYEQYF
TRBV27	many	.	TRBJ2-1	TGTGCCAGCAGTTTGAAAGAAGACTACAATGAGCAGTTCTTC	CASSLKEDYNEQFF
TRBV28	many	.	TRBJ2-5	TGTGCCAGCAGTTTAAACGGAGAGGAGACCCAGTACTTC	CASSLNGEETQYF
TRBV15	medium-sized	TRBD1	TRBJ1-1	TGTGCCACCAGCAGAGTGGGACAGATGAACACTGAAGCTTTCTTT	CATSRVGQMNTEAFF
TRBV12-3/TRBV12-4	many	.	TRBJ2-4	TGTGCCAGCGAGACAGGTCTAGCCAAAAACATTCAGTACTTC	CASETGLAKNIQYF
TRBV6-1	.	.	TRBJ2-7	TGTGCCAGCAGACTCGGGCCAATGTACGAGCAGTACTTC	CASRLGPMYEQYF
TRBV20-1	many	.	TRBJ2-5	TGCAGTGCTAGGATGATAGCGAGAGGGAACCAAGAGACCCAGTACTTC	CSARMIARGNQETQYF
TRBV18	.	.	TRBJ2-2	TGTGCCAGCTCACCAGGGGGCCACACCGGGGAGCTGTTTTTT	CASSPGGHTGELFF
TRBV11-2	.	TRBD2	TRBJ2-7	TGTGCCAGCAGCTTAGGGGGCCTAGCGGGAGGTTTTCTATCATGGGAGCAGTACTTC	CASSLGGLAGGFLSWEQYF
TRBV28	medium-sized	.	TRBJ2-3	TGTGCCAGCAGTTCTAGCGGCACAGATACGCAGTATTTT	CASSSSGTDTQYF
TRBV2	few	.	TRBJ2-2	TGTGCCAGCAGTGAATCGCTAGACACCGGGGAGCTGTTTTTT	CASSESLDTGELFF
TRBV7-9	many	.	TRBJ1-4	TGTGCCAGCAGCTTAGGAGCAACTAATGAAAAACTGTTTTTT	CASSLGATNEKLFF
TRBV28	medium-sized	TRBD2	TRBJ2-1	TGTGCCAGCAGTTTGGTGGGAGGGACGTATGAGCAGTTCTTC	CASSLVGGTYEQFF
TRBV11-2	many	.	TRBJ2-7	TGTGCCAGCAGCTTATCCAGCTACGAGCAGTACTTC	CASSLSSYEQYF